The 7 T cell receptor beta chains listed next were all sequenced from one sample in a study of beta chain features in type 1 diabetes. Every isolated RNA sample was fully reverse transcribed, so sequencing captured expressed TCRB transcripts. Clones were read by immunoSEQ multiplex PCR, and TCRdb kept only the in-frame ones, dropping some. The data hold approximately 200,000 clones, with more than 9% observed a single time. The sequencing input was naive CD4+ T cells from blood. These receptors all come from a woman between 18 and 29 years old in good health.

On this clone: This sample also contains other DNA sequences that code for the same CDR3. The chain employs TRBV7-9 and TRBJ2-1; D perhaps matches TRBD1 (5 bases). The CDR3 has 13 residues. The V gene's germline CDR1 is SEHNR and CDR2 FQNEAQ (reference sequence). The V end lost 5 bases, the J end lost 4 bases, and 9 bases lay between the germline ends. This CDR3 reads CASSPRQYNEQFF. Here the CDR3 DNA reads TGTGCCAGCAGCCCCCGACAGTACAATGAGCAGTTCTTC. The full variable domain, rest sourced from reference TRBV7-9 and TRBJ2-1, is DTGVSQNPRHKITKRGQNVTFRCDPISEHNRLYWYRQTLGQGPEFLTYFQNEAQLEKSRLLSDRFSAERPKGSFSTLEIQRTEQGDSAMYLCASSPRQYNEQFFGPGTRLTVL.

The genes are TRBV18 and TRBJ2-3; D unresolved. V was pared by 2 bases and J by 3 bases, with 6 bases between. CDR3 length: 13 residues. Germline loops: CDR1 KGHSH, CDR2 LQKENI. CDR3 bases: TGTGCCAGCTCACCAGGCAGTACAGATACGCAGTATTTT. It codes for CASSPGSTDTQYF.

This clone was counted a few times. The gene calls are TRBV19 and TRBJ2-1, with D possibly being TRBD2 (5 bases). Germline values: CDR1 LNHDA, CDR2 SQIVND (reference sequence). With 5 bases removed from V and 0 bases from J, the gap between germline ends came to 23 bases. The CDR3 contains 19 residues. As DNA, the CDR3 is TGTGCCAGTAGTCATAGACCCACCAGAGGGCTGAGCTCCTACAATGAGCAGTTCTTC. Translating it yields CASSHRPTRGLSSYNEQFF.

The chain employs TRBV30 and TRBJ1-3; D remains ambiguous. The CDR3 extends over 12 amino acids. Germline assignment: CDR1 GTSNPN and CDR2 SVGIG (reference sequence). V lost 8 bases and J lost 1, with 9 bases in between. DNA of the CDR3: TGTGCCCTAAAAGAATCTGGAAACACCATATATTTT. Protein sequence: CALKESGNTIYF.

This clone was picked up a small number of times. CDR3 bases: TGCAGCGTTGTAGGGACAGGGGGGAGCAATCAGCCCCAGCATTTT. Translation gives CSVVGTGGSNQPQHF. This rearrangement joins TRBV29-1 to TRBJ1-5; 11 bases line up with TRBD1. From germline, CDR1 is SQVTM and CDR2 ANQGSEA. Germline trimming cut 4 bases from V and 1 base from J; bases unmatched to any gene: 3. This CDR3 has 15 residues.

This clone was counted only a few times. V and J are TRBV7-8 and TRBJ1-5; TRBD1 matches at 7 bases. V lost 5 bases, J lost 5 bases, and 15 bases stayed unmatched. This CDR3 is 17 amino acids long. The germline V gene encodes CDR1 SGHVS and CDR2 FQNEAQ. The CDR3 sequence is CASSASRRDSLYQPQHF. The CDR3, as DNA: TGTGCCAGCAGCGCGTCGCGCCGGGACAGTCTTTATCAGCCCCAGCATTTT.

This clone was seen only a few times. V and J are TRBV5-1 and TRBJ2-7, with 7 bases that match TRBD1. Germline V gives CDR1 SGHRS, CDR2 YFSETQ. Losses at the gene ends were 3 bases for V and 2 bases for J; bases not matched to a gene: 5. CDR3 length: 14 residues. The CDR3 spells CASSSTDRAYEQYF. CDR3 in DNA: TGCGCCAGCAGCTCAACTGACAGGGCCTACGAGCAGTACTTC.